This TCR beta chain was sequenced for a study of metastatic and nonmetastatic thyroid tumors. Study details: The study looked at repertoires side by side in blood and in tumor or nodule tissue from malignant and benign thyroid patients. General study results and limits: When malignant thyroid tumors were compared with benign nodules, TCR beta diversity was reportedly significantly higher in the malignant tumors. This held in both blood and tumor samples.

CDR3 length equals 11 residues. Germline CDR1 is MNHGY and CDR2 is SVAAGI. For this clone: Its target is unknown. At one end the junction does not follow the germline gene, possibly because of a read error.

Authors' methods: What underpinned the distant-metastasis classifier for papillary thyroid cancer was the set of CDR3 differences across clinicopathological groups. TCRdb recomputed clones from the PCR reads via MiXCR. The V and J calls follow TCRdb's processing rather than the paper's. This sample carries around 6,000 clones, 25% to 30% of them seen once, and the ten largest clones take about a fifth. No treatment had been given to any patient before thyroid surgery. The sequenced sample was adjacent normal tissue. The rearrangement joins TRBV6-9 to TRBJ2-7; D gene uncertain. The clonotype originates from a female donor with papillary thyroid cancer or a benign thyroid nodule (not recorded which). Some clones in this sample may be carry-over from other donors' samples. This CDR3 is CASSCPYGQYF. CDR3 nucleotide sequence: TGTGCCAGCAGTTGCCCCTACGGGCAGTACTTC.